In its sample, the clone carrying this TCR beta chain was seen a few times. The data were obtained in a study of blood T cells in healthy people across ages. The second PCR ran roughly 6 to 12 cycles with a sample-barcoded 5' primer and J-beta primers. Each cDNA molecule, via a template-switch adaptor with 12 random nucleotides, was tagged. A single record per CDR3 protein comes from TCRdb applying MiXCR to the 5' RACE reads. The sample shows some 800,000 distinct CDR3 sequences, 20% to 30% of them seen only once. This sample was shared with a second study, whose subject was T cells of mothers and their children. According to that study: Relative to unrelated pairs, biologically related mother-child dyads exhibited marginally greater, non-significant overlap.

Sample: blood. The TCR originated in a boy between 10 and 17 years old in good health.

The DNA of the CDR3 is TGCGCCAGCAGCCCGGAGGGGAGTTCGAACATTCAGTACTTC. Translation: CASSPEGSSNIQYF. This chain connects TRBV5-1 to TRBJ2-4, with D maybe TRBD2 (6 bases). The germline V and J ends were trimmed by 4 bases and 7 bases, with 15 bases remaining between them. Germline loops: CDR1 SGHRS, CDR2 YFSETQ. CDR3 length: 14 amino acids.